The 32 T cell receptor beta chains below were found in one sample sequenced in a study of cytomegalovirus exposure and HLA in healthy donors. TCRdb's copy holds only in-frame clones and misses some; the assay was immunoSEQ multiplex PCR. Counted here are 85,000 to 120,000 clones, about 88% occurring once; the ten biggest clones make up less than 2%. The sequenced sample was PBMCs. These receptor sequences come from a woman under 30 in good health and CMV-seropositive.

This clone was recorded a few times. The rearrangement joins TRBV15 to TRBJ2-2; 7 bases agree with TRBD2. Trimming cost V 0 bases and J 7 bases; bases outside gene matches: 8. Germline assignment: CDR1 LNHNV and CDR2 YYDKDF (reference sequence). CDR3 length: 16 residues. The CDR3 sequence: CATSRDREGVGGELFF. The CDR3 bases are TGTGCCACCAGCAGAGATAGGGAGGGTGTAGGCGGGGAGCTGTTTTTT. The entire variable domain, with the rest obtained from reference TRBV15 and TRBJ2-2, is as follows: DAMVIQNPRYQVTQFGKPVTLSCSQTLNHNVMYWYQQKSSQAPKLLFHYYDKDFNNEADTPDNFQSRRPNTSFCFLDIRSPGLGDTAMYLCATSRDREGVGGELFFGEGSRLTVL.

This clone was seen more than once but under ten times. The chain is built from TRBV2 and TRBJ2-2; D remains ambiguous. Germline V gene data show CDR1 as SNHLY and CDR2 as FYNNEI. Trimming stripped 5 bases from V and 6 bases from J, with 4 bases between. This CDR3 comprises 11 residues. DNA of the CDR3: TGTGCCAGCAGTACATCCGGGGAGCTGTTTTTT. Protein product: CASSTSGELFF.

This clone was counted once. This chain joins TRBV5-4 and TRBJ1-1; 11 bases agree with TRBD1. Germline V gene data show CDR1 as SGHNT and CDR2 as YYREEE (reference sequence). V was clipped by 7 bases and J by 5 bases; unmatched bases: 10. There are 15 residues in the CDR3. The CDR3, as DNA: TGTGCCAGCCGCTCCGGACAGGGGGCGAATACTGAAGCTTTCTTT. It specifies CASRSGQGANTEAFF.

The V gene is TRBV27, the J gene TRBJ2-1; D perhaps matches TRBD1 (6 bases). The V gene lost 5 bases and the J gene lost 0 bases, with 23 bases spanning the gap. This CDR3 contains 19 residues. Germline CDR1 and CDR2: MNHEY and SMNVEV (reference sequence). The CDR3 coding sequence is TGTGCCAGCAGTCCCAGATCCACAAGGAAACAGGGCTCCTACAATGAGCAGTTCTTC. It yields the protein CASSPRSTRKQGSYNEQFF.

The genes are TRBV9 and TRBJ2-1; 8 bases match TRBD1. From germline, CDR1 is SGDLS and CDR2 YYNGEE. The trim removed 3 bases at V and 0 bases at J, leaving 2 bases unmatched. The CDR3 length is 15 residues. CDR3 sequence reads: CASSATGVSYNEQFF. CDR3 DNA sequence: TGTGCCAGCAGCGCGACAGGGGTCTCCTACAATGAGCAGTTCTTC.

This chain links TRBV13 with TRBJ1-4; D might be TRBD1 (6 bases). Looked up from germline, CDR1 is PRHDT and CDR2 is FYEKMQ (reference sequence). The CDR3 length is 14 residues. V shed 5 bases and J shed 4 bases, with 11 bases lying between them. DNA of the CDR3: TGTGCCAGCAGCCGCCGAGGGGGTAATGAAAAACTGTTTTTT. Its protein is CASSRRGGNEKLFF. The full variable domain, with the rest looked up from reference TRBV13 and TRBJ1-4, is AAGVIQSPRHLIKEKRETATLKCYPIPRHDTVYWYQQGPGQDPQFLISFYEKMQSDKGSIPDRFSAQQFSDYHSELNMSSLELGDSALYFCASSRRGGNEKLFFGSGTQLSVL.

The CDR3, as DNA: TGTGCCATCAGTGACCCGACTAGCGGGAAGTACCAAGAGACCCAGTACTTC. Protein: CAISDPTSGKYQETQYF. J is TRBJ2-5 and V is TRBV10-3; 11 nucleotides align to TRBD2. Germline CDR1 ENHRY, CDR2 SYGVKD. CDR3 length equals 17 residues. With V trimmed by 3 bases and J by 0 bases, 6 bases remained unmatched.

V gene TRBV7-9 combines with J gene TRBJ2-7; D ambiguous. The V gene's germline CDR1 is SEHNR and CDR2 FQNEAQ (reference sequence). The CDR3 is 10 residues long. The DNA for the CDR3 is TGTGCTAATAGCCCGGACGAGCAGTACTTC. It is translated as CANSPDEQYF.

The rearrangement links TRBV6-1 to TRBJ2-5, with 7 bases that match TRBD1. Germline CDR1 reads MNHNS; CDR2 reads SASEGT. V dropped 6 bases and J dropped 1; count of bases not matched to a gene: 5. The CDR3 is 14 amino acids. The chain's CDR3 is CASRWTGTQETQYF. In DNA form, the CDR3 reads TGTGCCAGCAGGTGGACAGGAACCCAAGAGACCCAGTACTTC.

The rearrangement uses TRBV5-1 and TRBJ2-3; 7 bases are shared with TRBD2. The germline V gene encodes CDR1 SGHRS and CDR2 YFSETQ. After removal of 2 bases from V and 3 bases from J, the junction contained 6 bases not matched to a gene. The CDR3 covers 15 residues. CDR3 bases: TGCGCCAGCAGCTTCGGGCAGGGAGGGACAGATACGCAGTATTTT. This gives the protein CASSFGQGGTDTQYF.

This clone was counted once. V usage is TRBV9 and J usage is TRBJ1-6, with D unclear. Germline V lookup: CDR1 SGDLS, CDR2 YYNGEE. Trimming took 4 bases from V and 13 from J, leaving 15 bases between them. The CDR3 consists of 13 residues. The CDR3 DNA reads TGTGCCAGCAGCCCACATGGATCGGAGCCCCTCCACTTT. It specifies CASSPHGSEPLHF.

This clone was seen a few times. A much larger clone lies one base from this, so it may be a read error. The sample contains more than one DNA sequence encoding this CDR3. The V and J genes are TRBV6-4 and TRBJ1-6; 9 nucleotides line up with TRBD1. This CDR3 is 15 amino acids long. The V gene end was trimmed by 3 bases and the J gene end by 7 bases; junction bases not matched to a gene: 4. Germline CDR1 is MRHNA and CDR2 is SNTAGT. CDR3 residues: CASSDSTGGNSPLHF. DNA of the CDR3: TGTGCCAGCAGTGATTCGACAGGGGGGAATTCACCCCTCCACTTT.

The chain is built from TRBV2 and TRBJ1-2, with D possibly matching TRBD1 (6 bases). The CDR3 runs 15 residues. V was shortened by 10 bases and J by 4 bases, with 22 bases between the two germline ends. Germline CDR1 reads SNHLY; CDR2 reads FYNNEI. The CDR3, as DNA: TGTGCCACCGGGGAGTCAGGGGCCTCCTCCTATGGCTACACCTTC. Translated, it gives CATGESGASSYGYTF.

This clone has just one count. The CDR3 region is CAISESGSSYEQYF. For the CDR3, the DNA is TGTGCCATCAGTGAGTCTGGCAGTTCCTACGAGCAGTACTTC. The rearrangement joins TRBV10-3 to TRBJ2-7; the D is unclear. This CDR3 spans 14 amino acids. V lost 0 bases to trimming and J lost 1 base, with 7 bases between them. Germline loops: CDR1 ENHRY, CDR2 SYGVKD.

In DNA, the CDR3 is TGTGCCAGCAGCCCCCTGGCAGCGACCTCTGGAAACACCATATATTTT. Translating it yields CASSPLAATSGNTIYF. This chain links TRBV7-8 with TRBJ1-3, with unresolved D. The CDR3 contains 16 residues. From germline, CDR1 is SGHVS and CDR2 FQNEAQ. Trimming took off 5 bases at V and 0 bases at J, with 14 bases between the two ends.

The V and J genes are TRBV28 and TRBJ1-2; 10 bases are a match to TRBD1. Per the germline V gene, CDR1 is MDHEN and CDR2 is SYDVKM. V shed 7 bases, J shed 8 bases, and the junction held 4 bases outside the gene matches. The CDR3 extends over 12 amino acids. The CDR3 region is CASTDRGHGYTF. In DNA, the CDR3 is TGTGCCAGCACAGACAGGGGGCACGGCTACACCTTC.

Only one count was recorded for this clone. The V gene is TRBV4-3, the J gene TRBJ1-5; no clear D gene. CDR1 is LGHNA, CDR2 YSLEER, per germline. The germline V and J ends were trimmed by 0 bases and 3 bases, with 12 bases remaining between them. The CDR3 has 16 residues. CDR3 loop: CASSQDRQANNQPQHF. CDR3 DNA: TGCGCCAGCAGCCAAGATCGGCAGGCCAACAATCAGCCCCAGCATTTT.

In this sample, this clone turned up once. The rearrangement uses TRBV5-1 and TRBJ2-3; 7 nucleotides agree with TRBD1. J gave up 4 bases and V 0 bases, and 5 bases lay outside the gene matches. Germline V gene lookup returns CDR1 SGHRS and CDR2 YFSETQ. The CDR3 consists of 15 residues. The CDR3 coding sequence is TGCGCCAGCAGCTTGGCAACAGGGGAGTCAGATACGCAGTATTTT. Its protein is CASSLATGESDTQYF.

The chain combines TRBV29-1 with TRBJ1-2, with unresolved D. Trimming took off 0 bases at V and 4 bases at J, with 9 bases between the two ends. CDR3 length: 13 residues. Germline V lookup: CDR1 SQVTM, CDR2 ANQGSEA. The CDR3 region has the DNA TGCAGCGTTGAAGATCCAGAGCGCTATGGCTACACCTTC. Translated: CSVEDPERYGYTF.

The genes are TRBV12-5 and TRBJ2-1; D unclear. Germline V gene lookup returns CDR1 LGHNT and CDR2 FRNRAP. Trimming removed 5 bases from V and 6 bases from J, with 5 bases in between. The length of the CDR3 is 11 residues. The CDR3 nucleotides read TGTGCTAGTGGTGAGGTCAATGAGCAGTTCTTC. It specifies CASGEVNEQFF.

The chain carries TRBV14 and TRBJ1-4, with D possibly matching TRBD1 (6 bases). The CDR3 sequence is 12 residues long. The germline V and J ends were trimmed by 6 bases and 12 bases, with 14 bases remaining between them. CDR1 is SGHDN, CDR2 FVKESK, per germline. CDR3 protein: CASSLTGYELFF. CDR3 bases: TGTGCCAGCAGTCTTACAGGGTATGAACTGTTTTTT.

The chain joins TRBV28 to TRBJ1-2; the D gene is possibly TRBD1 (6 bases). This CDR3 is built from 14 residues. Germline V CDR1 and CDR2: MDHEN, SYDVKM. V gave up 7 bases and J gave up 2 bases, with 14 bases separating them. CDR3 region: CASTGGGQNYGYTF. The CDR3, as DNA: TGTGCCAGCACCGGCGGGGGGCAGAACTATGGCTACACCTTC.

The chain couples TRBV9 to TRBJ1-2, with a possible D match to TRBD1 (5 bases). Trimming took 3 bases from V and 5 from J, leaving 14 bases between them. The CDR3 has 14 residues. Germline lookup yields CDR1 SGDLS and CDR2 YYNGEE. CDR3 DNA: TGTGCCAGCAGCGGACTCACAGGCTCTTATGGCTACACCTTC. This sequence encodes CASSGLTGSYGYTF.

The chain links TRBV27 to TRBJ2-3, with TRBD1 matching 9 bases. The CDR3 runs 17 residues. J gave up 0 bases and V 5 bases, and 9 bases lay outside the gene matches. Germline CDR1 is MNHEY and CDR2 is SMNVEV (reference sequence). The CDR3 DNA follows: TGTGCCAGCAGTCCGCTCTCCGGGACAGGGAGCACAGATACGCAGTATTTT. This sequence encodes CASSPLSGTGSTDTQYF.

The rearrangement uses TRBV6-4 and TRBJ2-2; weak D call: TRBD1 (7 bases). The V end lost 5 bases, the J end lost 8 bases, and 15 bases lay between the germline ends. The length of the CDR3 is 14 residues. The germline gives CDR1 MRHNA, CDR2 SNTAGT. The CDR3 spells CASSRGTEAGELFF. CDR3 bases: TGTGCCAGCAGTCGCGGGACAGAGGCAGGGGAGCTGTTTTTT.

The chain combines TRBV19 with TRBJ1-1; 8 nucleotides match TRBD1. This CDR3 contains 14 residues. V lost 6 bases and J lost 1; bases outside the gene matches: 4. Germline V gene data show CDR1 as LNHDA and CDR2 as SQIVND (reference sequence). This CDR3 reads CASSLDRENTEAFF. The CDR3 DNA is TGTGCCAGTAGCCTGGACAGGGAGAACACTGAAGCTTTCTTT.

J is TRBJ1-5 and V is TRBV6-6; 8 bases are shared with TRBD1. CDR1 and CDR2 (germline): MNHNY, SVGAGI (reference sequence). This CDR3 region has 15 residues. Losses at the gene ends were 7 bases for V and 6 bases for J; bases not matched to a gene: 11. This CDR3 is CASTPGQGLIQPQHF. CDR3 DNA sequence: TGTGCCAGCACCCCAGGACAGGGCTTAATTCAGCCCCAGCATTTT.

This chain links TRBV19 with TRBJ1-1, with no clear D. The CDR3 runs to 13 residues. Germline values: CDR1 LNHDA, CDR2 SQIVND (reference sequence). V lost 8 bases, J lost 0 bases, and 10 bases lay in between. The CDR3 loop reads CASVPRMNTEAFF. CDR3 in DNA: TGTGCCAGTGTGCCGCGCATGAACACTGAAGCTTTCTTT. Complete variable domain (other parts from reference TRBV19 and TRBJ1-1): DGGITQSPKYLFRKEGQNVTLSCEQNLNHDAMYWYRQDPGQGLRLIYYSQIVNDFQKGDIAEGYSVSREKKESFPLTVTSAQKNPTAFYLCASVPRMNTEAFFGQGTRLTVV.

This rearrangement joins TRBV28 to TRBJ2-3; possible D gene TRBD2, 7 bases. This CDR3 comprises 16 residues. The V gene's germline CDR1 is MDHEN and CDR2 SYDVKM. With 1 base removed from V and 3 bases from J, the gap between germline ends came to 14 bases. The CDR3 DNA follows: TGTGCCAGCAGTTTATTTACGGGGGGCAATACAGATACGCAGTATTTT. It codes for CASSLFTGGNTDTQYF.

In nucleotides, the CDR3 is TGTGCCAGCAGTCTTACTGAGGGCGGCTACACCTTC. It is translated as CASSLTEGGYTF. V usage is TRBV28 and J usage is TRBJ1-2; no clear D gene. V dropped 5 bases and J dropped 8 bases, with 12 bases sitting between them. The germline V gene has CDR1 MDHEN and CDR2 SYDVKM. The CDR3 covers 12 residues.

This clone was observed a single time. CDR3 sequence (DNA): TGTGCCAGCAGTTGGACAGGGGATAGCAATCAGCCCCAGCATTTT. This codes for CASSWTGDSNQPQHF. This sequence joins TRBV25-1 and TRBJ1-5; 9 bases are a match to TRBD1. The length of the CDR3 is 15 residues. The junction had 2 bases not matched to a gene; V was cut back by 5 bases and J by 0 bases. CDR1 MGHDK and CDR2 SYGVNS come from the germline V gene.

V and J are TRBV7-2 and TRBJ2-1, with 8 bases matching TRBD1. The V gene's germline CDR1 is SGHTA and CDR2 FQGNSA. J gave up 8 bases and V 7 bases, and 10 bases lay outside the gene matches. This CDR3 has 14 amino acids. The CDR3 DNA sequence: TGTGCCAGCATGGACAGGGCCACTCGGGATGAGCAGTTCTTC. This codes for CASMDRATRDEQFF.